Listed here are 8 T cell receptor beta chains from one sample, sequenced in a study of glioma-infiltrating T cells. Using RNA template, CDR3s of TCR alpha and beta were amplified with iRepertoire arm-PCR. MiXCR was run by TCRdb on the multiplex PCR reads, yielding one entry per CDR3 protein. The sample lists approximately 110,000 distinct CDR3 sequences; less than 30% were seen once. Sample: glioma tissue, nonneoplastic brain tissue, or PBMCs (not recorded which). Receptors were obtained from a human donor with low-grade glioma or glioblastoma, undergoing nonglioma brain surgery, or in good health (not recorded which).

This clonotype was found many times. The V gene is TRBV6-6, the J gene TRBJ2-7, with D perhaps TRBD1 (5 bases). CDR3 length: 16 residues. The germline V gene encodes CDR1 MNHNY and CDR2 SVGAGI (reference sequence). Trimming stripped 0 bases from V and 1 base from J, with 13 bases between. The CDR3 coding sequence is TGTGCCAGCAGTTACTCGAAACAGGCATCTTCCTACGAGCAGTACTTC. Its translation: CASSYSKQASSYEQYF.

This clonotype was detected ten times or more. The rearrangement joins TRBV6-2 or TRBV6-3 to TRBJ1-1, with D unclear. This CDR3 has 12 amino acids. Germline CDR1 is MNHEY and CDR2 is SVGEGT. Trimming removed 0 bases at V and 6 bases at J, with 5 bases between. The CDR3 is CASSYSFSEAFF. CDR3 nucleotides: TGTGCCAGCAGTTACTCATTCTCTGAAGCTTTCTTT.

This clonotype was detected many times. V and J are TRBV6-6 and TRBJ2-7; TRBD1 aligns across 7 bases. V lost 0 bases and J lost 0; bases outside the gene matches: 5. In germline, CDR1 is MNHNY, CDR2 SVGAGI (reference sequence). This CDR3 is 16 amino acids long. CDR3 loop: CASSYSGTVGSYEQYF. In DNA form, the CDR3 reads TGTGCCAGCAGTTACTCGGGGACAGTGGGCTCCTACGAGCAGTACTTC.

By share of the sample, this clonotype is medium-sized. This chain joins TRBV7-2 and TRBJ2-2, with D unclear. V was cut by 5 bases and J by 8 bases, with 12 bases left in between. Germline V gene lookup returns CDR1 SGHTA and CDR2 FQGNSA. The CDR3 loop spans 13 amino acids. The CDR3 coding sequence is TGTGCCAGCAGCCTGAATTCCGGGGGGGAGCTGTTTTTT. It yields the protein CASSLNSGGELFF.

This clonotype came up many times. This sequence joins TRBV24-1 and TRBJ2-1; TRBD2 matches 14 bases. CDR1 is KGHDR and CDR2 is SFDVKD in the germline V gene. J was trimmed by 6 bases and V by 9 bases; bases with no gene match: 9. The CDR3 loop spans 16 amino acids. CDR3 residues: CATSTSGGARGNEQFF. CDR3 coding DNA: TGTGCCACCTCGACTAGCGGGGGGGCACGAGGCAATGAGCAGTTCTTC.

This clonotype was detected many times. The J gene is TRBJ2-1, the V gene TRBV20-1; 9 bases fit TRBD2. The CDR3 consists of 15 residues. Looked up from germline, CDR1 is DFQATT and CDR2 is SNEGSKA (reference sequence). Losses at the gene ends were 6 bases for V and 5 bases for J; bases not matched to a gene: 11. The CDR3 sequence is CSATETSGRHNEQFF. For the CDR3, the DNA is TGCAGTGCCACTGAGACTAGCGGTCGGCACAATGAGCAGTTCTTC.

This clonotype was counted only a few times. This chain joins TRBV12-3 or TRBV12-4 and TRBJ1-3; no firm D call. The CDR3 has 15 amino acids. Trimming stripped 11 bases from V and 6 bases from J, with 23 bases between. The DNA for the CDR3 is TGTGCCGCCGGATTCGGGCTTCTAAACGCAAACACCATATATTTT. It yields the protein CAAGFGLLNANTIYF.

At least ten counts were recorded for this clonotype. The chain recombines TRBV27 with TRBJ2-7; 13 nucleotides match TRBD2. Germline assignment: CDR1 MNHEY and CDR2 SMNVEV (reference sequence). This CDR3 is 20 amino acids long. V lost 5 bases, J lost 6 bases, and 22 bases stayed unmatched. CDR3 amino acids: CASSPRGGLAGNILPSEQYF. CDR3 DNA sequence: TGTGCCAGCAGTCCTAGGGGGGGACTAGCGGGAAATATCCTGCCCTCCGAGCAGTACTTC.